Included here is one TCR beta chain sequence, with context. Its antigen is still unknown. MiXCR, run by TCRdb on the 5' RACE reads, gives a single entry per CDR3 protein. The sample holds 50,000 to 65,000 distinct CDR3 sequences, more than 25% seen once. The CDR3 length is 15 residues. Study results and caveats: Whole repertoires were not studied in the larger cohort, only one V-J beta rearrangement. In terms of TCR gene usage, tumor memory CD4+ T cells clustered together with blood and lymph node memory CD4+ cells, as well as with lymph node naive CD4+ cells.

The sequenced material came from tumor-infiltrating memory CD4+ T cells sorted from the breast tumor. This sample's subset: memory CD4+ T cells, CD4+CD45RO+CD25-. This clonotype originated in a female donor with breast cancer. This chain uses TRBV21-1 with TRBJ2-7; the table's D gene call, TRBD1, was not cross checked with the DNA. TRBV21-1 is noted as a pseudogene. In nucleotides, the CDR3 is TGTGCCAGCAGCGGACCGGGACAGGGGCCTGGGGAGCAGTACTTC. This gives the protein CASSGPGQGPGEQYF.